This T cell receptor beta chain was identified in a study of cytomegalovirus exposure and HLA in healthy donors. This clone was observed a handful of times. The CDR3 runs to 16 residues. Germline V gene data show CDR1 as SEHNR and CDR2 as FQNEAQ (reference sequence). Trimming pared 1 base from V and 1 base from J, leaving 14 bases between. Primers for the PCR totalled 60 Vbeta and 13 Jbeta. The data were produced by immunoSEQ multiplex PCR, yet TCRdb's version contains in-frame clones alone and is incomplete. Of approximately 270,000 clones in the sample, 75% to 90% were seen once. Sequencing was performed on PBMCs. V and J are TRBV7-9 and TRBJ2-7, with D possibly TRBD1 on 6 matching bases. The sequence was obtained from a girl aged 2-15 years in good health and CMV-seronegative. CDR3 in DNA: TGTGCCAGCAGCTTAGTTACAGGGCTGAGGTCCTACGAGCAGTACTTC. It is translated as CASSLVTGLRSYEQYF.